What follows are 21 T cell receptor beta chains derived from one specimen sequenced in a study of OX40 agonist ivuxolimab in advanced cancers. The repertoire was sequenced with immunoSEQ multiplex PCR; TCRdb's copy has only in-frame clones and lacks some. The profile shows 26,000 or so clones, roughly 70% of them singletons. The sequenced sample was CD4+ or CD8+ T cells sorted from blood, obtained in a trial of the OX40 agonist ivuxolimab. The receptors were sampled from an adult with an advanced solid tumor such as melanoma, head and neck, liver or kidney cancer.

V and J are TRBV28 and TRBJ2-5; possibly TRBD2 for D (6 bases). V was shortened by 8 bases and J by 2 bases, with 18 bases between the two germline ends. The CDR3 spans 15 residues. From germline, CDR1 is MDHEN and CDR2 SYDVKM. In nucleotides, the CDR3 is TGTGCCAGCCGAAGTCTTGGGGGGATTCAAGAGACCCAGTACTTC. Protein: CASRSLGGIQETQYF.

This rearrangement joins TRBV9 to TRBJ1-2, with D possibly being TRBD1 (5 bases). CDR3 length equals 16 residues. Between the trimmed V and J ends, which lost 0 bases and 2 bases, there was a span of 14 bases. Per germline, CDR1 SGDLS and CDR2 YYNGEE. The CDR3 region is CASSVAEGPLNYGYTF. The CDR3, as DNA: TGTGCCAGCAGCGTAGCGGAGGGACCCCTGAACTATGGCTACACCTTC.

V and J are TRBV19 and TRBJ1-1; 10 nucleotides align to TRBD1. This CDR3 contains 15 residues. From germline, CDR1 is LNHDA and CDR2 SQIVND (reference sequence). V lost 9 bases, J lost 4 bases, and 11 bases stayed unmatched. In DNA form, the CDR3 reads TGTGCCAGCCTCCCGGACAGGGGGGTTAGCACTGAAGCTTTCTTT. It is translated as CASLPDRGVSTEAFF. The whole variable domain, filled in from reference TRBV19 and TRBJ1-1, reads DGGITQSPKYLFRKEGQNVTLSCEQNLNHDAMYWYRQDPGQGLRLIYYSQIVNDFQKGDIAEGYSVSREKKESFPLTVTSAQKNPTAFYLCASLPDRGVSTEAFFGQGTRLTVV.

In its sample, this clone was seen a few times. CDR3 residues: CASSQHQGVENTEAFF. DNA of the CDR3: TGTGCCAGCAGCCAGCACCAGGGGGTGGAAAACACTGAAGCTTTCTTT. The chain carries TRBV4-2 and TRBJ1-1, with 7 bases lining up with TRBD1. This CDR3 has 16 residues. Germline CDR1 LGHNA, CDR2 YNFKEQ. V lost 3 bases to trimming and J lost 2 bases; unmatched junction nucleotides: 9.

This chain connects TRBV7-2 to TRBJ1-3; possible D gene TRBD1, 6 bases. Trimming cost V 5 bases and J 0 bases, with 17 bases left between them. CDR3 length equals 17 residues. Per germline, CDR1 SGHTA and CDR2 FQGNSA. CDR3 amino acids: CASSTRSTGTSGNTIYF. DNA for the CDR3: TGTGCCAGCAGCACGCGTTCCACAGGGACCTCTGGAAACACCATATATTTT.

The gene calls are TRBV5-4 and TRBJ2-2, with TRBD2 as a possible D gene (6 bases). CDR3 length equals 15 residues. Germline CDR1 SGHNT, CDR2 YYREEE (reference sequence). The V and J ends lost 0 bases and 4 bases respectively, with 10 bases between them. CDR3: CASSLGGGTTGELFF. In DNA, the CDR3 is TGTGCCAGCAGCTTGGGTGGGGGGACCACCGGGGAGCTGTTTTTT.

Relative to its sample, this clone is medium-sized. The rearrangement links TRBV2 to TRBJ2-7, with D tentatively TRBD1 or TRBD2 (5 bases each). CDR3 length: 14 residues. Germline V gene data show CDR1 as SNHLY and CDR2 as FYNNEI. Trimming pared 3 bases from V and 4 bases from J, leaving 13 bases between. The CDR3 region is CASSEWGFRYEQYF. CDR3 coding DNA: TGTGCCAGCAGTGAGTGGGGGTTTCGGTACGAGCAGTACTTC.

This clone came up a few times. The chain employs TRBV6-5 and TRBJ1-1; unclear D gene. The germline gives CDR1 MNHEY, CDR2 SVGAGI. With 4 bases removed from V and 1 base from J, the gap between germline ends came to 10 bases. The CDR3 sequence is 14 residues long. CDR3 sequence reads: CASSLLRENTEAFF. CDR3 sequence (DNA): TGTGCCAGCAGTTTGTTACGGGAGAACACTGAAGCTTTCTTT.

The CDR3, as DNA: TGCAGTGCTACCAGGGGCTATGGCTACACCTTC. As protein: CSATRGYGYTF. The chain carries TRBV20-1 and TRBJ1-2; D is perhaps TRBD1 (6 bases). This CDR3 contains 11 residues. Trimming took 4 bases from V and 4 from J, leaving 7 bases between them. The germline V gene has CDR1 DFQATT and CDR2 SNEGSKA (reference sequence).

V and J are TRBV7-9 and TRBJ1-2; TRBD1 aligns across 7 bases. J lost 7 bases, V lost 5 bases, and 13 bases had no gene match. CDR3 length equals 15 residues. Germline V lookup: CDR1 SEHNR, CDR2 FQNEAQ (reference sequence). The CDR3 loop is CASSLRDSGASGYTF. CDR3 in DNA: TGTGCCAGCAGCCTCCGGGACAGTGGGGCGTCTGGCTACACCTTC.

The chain joins TRBV10-3 to TRBJ1-2; D is uncertain. The CDR3 has 12 amino acids. V was shortened by 3 bases and J by 7 bases, with 9 bases between the two germline ends. Looked up from germline, CDR1 is ENHRY and CDR2 is SYGVKD. CDR3 coding DNA: TGTGCCATCAGTGAAAGCGGCCGTGGCTACACCTTC. Amino acid sequence: CAISESGRGYTF.

The rearrangement uses TRBV2 and TRBJ1-1, with D maybe TRBD1 (5 bases). V shed 6 bases and J shed 7 bases, with 18 bases lying between them. Looked up from germline, CDR1 is SNHLY and CDR2 is FYNNEI. CDR3 length: 14 residues. The CDR3 DNA reads as TGTGCCAGCAGGGGGGATGGGGCGAGGGGTGAAGCTTTCTTT. This translates into CASRGDGARGEAFF.

Comments on this clone: This sample also contains other DNA sequences that code for the same CDR3. V usage is TRBV29-1 and J usage is TRBJ2-7, with D perhaps given as TRBD1 or TRBD2 (5 bases each). This CDR3 spans 11 amino acids. Germline CDR1 is SQVTM and CDR2 is ANQGSEA. The CDR3 coding sequence is TGCAGTGCCGGGACGCCCTACGAGCAGTACTTC. Its protein is CSAGTPYEQYF.

V gene TRBV4-1 combines with J gene TRBJ1-3; D unresolved. CDR1 is MGHRA and CDR2 is YSYEKL in the germline V gene. This CDR3 region has 14 residues. Trimming stripped 0 bases from V and 1 base from J, with 4 bases between. The CDR3 nucleotides read TGCGCCAGCAGCCAAGAGGGTTCTGGAAACACCATATATTTT. Translation: CASSQEGSGNTIYF.

The rearrangement uses TRBV9 and TRBJ1-3; 7 positions match TRBD1. In germline, CDR1 is SGDLS, CDR2 YYNGEE. This CDR3 comprises 16 residues. With V trimmed by 0 bases and J by 2 bases, 5 bases remained unmatched. The CDR3: CASSVAGQAAGNTIYF. CDR3 in DNA: TGTGCCAGCAGCGTAGCAGGACAGGCAGCTGGAAACACCATATATTTT. The full variable domain, rest sourced from reference TRBV9 and TRBJ1-3, is DSGVTQTPKHLITATGQRVTLRCSPRSGDLSVYWYQQSLDQGLQFLIQYYNGEERAKGNILERFSAQQFPDLHSELNLSSLELGDSALYFCASSVAGQAAGNTIYFGEGSWLTVV.

J is TRBJ1-2 and V is TRBV7-9; D unclear. V was pared by 2 bases and J by 1 base, with 8 bases between. The germline V gene encodes CDR1 SEHNR and CDR2 FQNEAQ (reference sequence). CDR3 length equals 14 residues. Written as DNA, the CDR3 is TGTGCCAGCAGCTTATCAAGACTTAACTATGGCTACACCTTC. As protein: CASSLSRLNYGYTF.

The chain has TRBV5-1 and TRBJ1-2; the match to TRBD1 covers 8 bases. With 0 bases clipped from V and 7 bases from J, the junction kept 8 bases outside the gene matches. The CDR3 runs to 15 residues. Germline V gene lookup returns CDR1 SGHRS and CDR2 YFSETQ. This CDR3 reads CASSLAAGQGGGYTF. As DNA, the CDR3 is TGCGCCAGCAGCTTGGCCGCAGGACAGGGTGGTGGCTACACCTTC.

This clone has a handful of counts. CDR3 coding DNA: TGTGCCAGCAGCCAAGATCAGGGATCCTCACCCCTCCACTTT. Encoded protein: CASSQDQGSSPLHF. This chain uses TRBV14 with TRBJ1-6; maybe TRBD1 (5 bases). V was pared by 0 bases and J by 10 bases, with 10 bases between. CDR1 is SGHDN, CDR2 FVKESK, per germline. This CDR3 contains 14 residues. The variable domain in full, with the rest retrieved from reference TRBV14 and TRBJ1-6, is EAGVTQFPSHSVIEKGQTVTLRCDPISGHDNLYWYRRVMGKEIKFLLHFVKESKQDESGMPNNRFLAERTGGTYSTLKVQPAELEDSGVYFCASSQDQGSSPLHFGNGTRLTVT.

The chain employs TRBV9 and TRBJ2-5; the match to TRBD1 covers 9 bases. J gave up 1 base and V 4 bases, and 11 bases lay outside the gene matches. The germline V gene encodes CDR1 SGDLS and CDR2 YYNGEE. This CDR3 has 17 residues. The CDR3 DNA reads as TGTGCCAGCAGCAGACAAGGGACAGGGCTAATCCAAGAGACCCAGTACTTC. Translation gives CASSRQGTGLIQETQYF.

V usage is TRBV13 and J usage is TRBJ2-1; D is unclear. The CDR3 sequence is 14 residues long. Per the germline V gene, CDR1 is PRHDT and CDR2 is FYEKMQ (reference sequence). V lost 8 bases and J 10 bases, leaving 21 bases between the germline ends. The CDR3 nucleotides are TGTGCCAGCGGATCGTGGGCCAGTTGGTCGGAGCAGTTCTTC. Amino acids: CASGSWASWSEQFF.

The V gene is TRBV11-2, the J gene TRBJ2-7, with D uncertain. CDR3 length: 12 amino acids. The germline CDR1 and CDR2 sequences are SGHAT and FQNNGV. Trimming removed 3 bases at V and 5 bases at J, with 8 bases between. The CDR3 DNA sequence: TGTGCCAGCAGCTTTAATTGGGACGAGCAGTACTTC. Protein product: CASSFNWDEQYF. The complete variable domain, with remaining parts taken from reference TRBV11-2 and TRBJ2-7, reads EAGVAQSPRYKIIEKRQSVAFWCNPISGHATLYWYQQILGQGPKLLIQFQNNGVVDDSQLPKDRFSAERLKGVDSTLKIQPAKLEDSAVYLCASSFNWDEQYFGPGTRLTVT.